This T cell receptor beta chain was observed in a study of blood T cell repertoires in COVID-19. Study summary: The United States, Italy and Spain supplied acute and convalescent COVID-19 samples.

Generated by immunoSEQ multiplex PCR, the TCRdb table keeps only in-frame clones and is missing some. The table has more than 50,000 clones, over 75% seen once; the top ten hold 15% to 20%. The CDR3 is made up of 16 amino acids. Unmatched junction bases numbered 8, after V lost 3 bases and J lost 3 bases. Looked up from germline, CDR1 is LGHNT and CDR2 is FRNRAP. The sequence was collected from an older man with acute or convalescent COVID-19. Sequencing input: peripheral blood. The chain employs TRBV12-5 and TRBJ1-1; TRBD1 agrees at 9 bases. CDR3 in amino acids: CASGLGTGFGDTEAFF. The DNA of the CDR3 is TGTGCTAGTGGTTTAGGGACAGGGTTTGGGGACACTGAAGCTTTCTTT.